Listed below are T cell receptor beta chains from one sample, sequenced in a study of T cell responses to AZD1222 COVID-19 vaccine. This table comes from immunoSEQ multiplex PCR, and its TCRdb copy is limited to in-frame clones, with some not included. Of some 150,000 clones listed, about nine tenths are singletons. The sample in question was peripheral blood, obtained 28 days after the second AZD1222 dose. These receptors all stem from an adult who received the AZD1222 COVID-19 vaccine. Each CDR3 is given with its conserved first and last residue. The order of the fields is J gene, D gene, V gene, clone size, CDR3 protein, CDR3 DNA. A D gene is named only where the DNA matches it firmly. Some rows mark clone size as missing; the rest say once, few, many or name a class of expanded clone.

TRBJ2-1 | TRBD1 | TRBV5-4 | few | CASRSTGGNEQFF | TGTGCCAGCAGATCGACAGGGGGCAATGAGCAGTTCTTC
TRBJ2-2 | . | TRBV18 | . | CASSTSGTGELFF | TGTGCCAGCTCAACCAGCGGGACCGGGGAGCTGTTTTTT
TRBJ2-5 | . | TRBV12-1 | . | CASSPPDDHQETQYF | TGTGCCAGCAGCCCCCCGGATGACCACCAAGAGACCCAGTACTTC
TRBJ2-7 | . | TRBV12-3/TRBV12-4 | . | CASSPGHRKQYF | TGTGCCAGCAGCCCGGGACACAGGAAGCAGTACTTC
TRBJ1-4 | . | TRBV5-1 | once | CASSLDRGAARGEKLFF | TGCGCCAGCAGCTTGGATAGGGGCGCCGCCAGAGGGGAAAAACTGTTTTTT
TRBJ1-1 | . | TRBV19 | . | CASSPVVGITEAFF | TGTGCCAGTAGTCCGGTCGTGGGGATCACTGAAGCTTTCTTT
TRBJ1-1 | . | TRBV5-1 | . | CASSINLGNTEAFF | TGCGCCAGCAGCATTAACCTTGGGAACACTGAAGCTTTCTTT
TRBJ2-3 | . | TRBV7-3 | . | CASSLTGVRTDTQYF | TGTGCCAGCAGCTTAACGGGGGTAAGGACAGATACGCAGTATTTT
TRBJ2-1 | TRBD2 | TRBV10-1 | once | CASSEETSGIDEQFF | TGCGCCAGCAGTGAGGAGACTAGCGGGATCGATGAGCAGTTCTTC
TRBJ1-5 | TRBD1 | TRBV6-6 | . | CASSSPGQGNNQPQHF | TGTGCCAGCAGTAGCCCGGGACAGGGAAACAATCAGCCCCAGCATTTT
TRBJ1-5 | . | TRBV3-1/TRBV3-2 | . | CASSQGAGPGNQPQHF | TGTGCCAGCAGCCAAGGTGCAGGGCCGGGAAATCAGCCCCAGCATTTT
TRBJ1-1 | . | TRBV6-6 | few | CASSPGEKTEAFF | TGTGCCAGCAGCCCGGGGGAGAAGACCGAAGCTTTCTTT
TRBJ2-7 | . | TRBV3-1/TRBV3-2 | few | CASSQVRGYEQYF | TGTGCCAGCAGCCAAGTCAGGGGCTACGAGCAGTACTTC
TRBJ2-1 | TRBD2 | TRBV19 | once | CASRRAGGPSNEQFF | TGTGCCAGTAGGCGAGCGGGAGGGCCGAGCAATGAGCAGTTCTTC
TRBJ2-5 | . | TRBV6-1 | . | CASSAQGGETQYF | TGTGCCAGCAGTGCACAGGGTGGGGAGACCCAGTACTTC
TRBJ1-4 | . | TRBV2 | . | CASSGNPTNEKLFF | TGTGCCAGCAGCGGGAACCCGACTAATGAAAAACTGTTTTTT
TRBJ1-1 | . | TRBV12-3/TRBV12-4 | . | CASSFLPDTEAFF | TGTGCCAGCAGTTTTCTTCCAGACACTGAAGCTTTCTTT
TRBJ1-6 | . | TRBV6-1 | few | CASSDVLKRSYNSPLHF | TGTGCCAGCAGTGATGTCCTAAAACGGTCCTATAATTCACCCCTCCACTTT
TRBJ1-5 | . | TRBV6-2/TRBV6-3 | . | CASSYFPQGMNQPQHF | TGTGCCAGCAGTTACTTCCCTCAGGGAATGAATCAGCCCCAGCATTTT